Shown below are 8 T cell receptor beta chains from a single sample sequenced in a study of CD8 T cells in ankylosing spondylitis. TCRdb passed the 5' RACE reads through MiXCR, listing each CDR3 protein once. The sample has under 150,000 distinct CDR3 sequences; 7% to 10% are singletons. Sequencing used synovial fluid, either unsorted or a sorted T cell fraction (not recorded which). These receptors were obtained from a male donor with ankylosing spondylitis.

This clonotype was observed a few times. The chain employs TRBV13 and TRBJ2-3, with D maybe TRBD2 (5 bases). With 1 base removed from V and 2 bases from J, the gap between germline ends came to 7 bases. Germline V gene lookup returns CDR1 PRHDT and CDR2 FYEKMQ (reference sequence). The CDR3 is 14 residues long. The CDR3 protein is CASSLVDFTDTQYF. The CDR3 DNA is TGTGCCAGCAGCTTAGTGGACTTCACAGATACGCAGTATTTT.

V usage is TRBV2 and J usage is TRBJ2-7; no definite D call. V was cut by 6 bases and J by 6 bases, with 12 bases left in between. This CDR3 has 12 residues. Germline CDR1 and CDR2: SNHLY and FYNNEI. The chain's CDR3 is CASSYWMLEQYF. The CDR3 DNA reads as TGTGCCAGCAGCTACTGGATGCTCGAGCAGTACTTC.

Many counts were recorded for this clonotype. This chain links TRBV7-2 with TRBJ1-5, with D possibly TRBD1 on 5 matching bases. The CDR3 length is 15 residues. Germline-derived CDR1 and CDR2 are SGHTA and FQGNSA. V was trimmed by 2 bases and J by 4 bases, leaving 12 bases between them. DNA of the CDR3: TGTGCCAGCAGCTTAAGTAGGGGCGTTAATCAGCCCCAGCATTTT. Its protein is CASSLSRGVNQPQHF.

This chain connects TRBV2 to TRBJ2-7; possibly TRBD1 or TRBD2 for D (6 bases each). Trimming removed 4 bases at V and 4 bases at J, with 17 bases between. The germline gives CDR1 SNHLY, CDR2 FYNNEI. CDR3 size: 15 residues. The CDR3 reads CASSGGAVSQYEQYF. The CDR3 region has the DNA TGTGCCAGCAGTGGGGGGGCAGTGAGCCAGTACGAGCAGTACTTC.

This clonotype was picked up many times. This chain connects TRBV7-8 to TRBJ1-1; D perhaps matches TRBD1 (5 bases). The CDR3 loop spans 12 amino acids. The ends were cut back, 0 bases at V and 8 bases at J, with 7 bases in the middle. Germline lookup yields CDR1 SGHVS and CDR2 FQNEAQ. In DNA form, the CDR3 reads TGTGCCAGCAGCTTAGCGGGGGGAGAAGCTTTCTTT. This translates into CASSLAGGEAFF.

This clonotype was seen a handful of times. In DNA, the CDR3 is TGTGCCAGCTCACCCCGTGGGCAGGGAGGAACTGAAGCTTTCTTT. Translating gives CASSPRGQGGTEAFF. V and J are TRBV18 and TRBJ1-1; D perhaps matches TRBD1 (5 bases). The CDR3 is made up of 15 amino acids. Germline V gene data show CDR1 as KGHSH and CDR2 as LQKENI. Trimming removed 3 bases from V and 5 bases from J, with 16 bases in between.

The V call is TRBV18, the J call TRBJ2-1; no definite D call. There are 15 residues in the CDR3. The germline V gene encodes CDR1 KGHSH and CDR2 LQKENI. Trimming cost V 2 bases and J 5 bases, with 13 bases left between them. CDR3 loop: CASSPGYLGNNEQFF. The CDR3 DNA follows: TGTGCCAGCTCACCAGGGTATCTAGGGAACAATGAGCAGTTCTTC.

The sample holds a few counts of this clonotype. The chain couples TRBV18 to TRBJ2-1; possible D gene TRBD1, 5 bases. The CDR3 loop spans 13 amino acids. Germline V CDR1 and CDR2: KGHSH, LQKENI. V was cut by 3 bases and J by 8 bases, with 11 bases left in between. This chain's CDR3 is CASSPTQVDEQFF. The CDR3 region has the DNA TGTGCCAGCTCACCGACACAGGTGGATGAGCAGTTCTTC.